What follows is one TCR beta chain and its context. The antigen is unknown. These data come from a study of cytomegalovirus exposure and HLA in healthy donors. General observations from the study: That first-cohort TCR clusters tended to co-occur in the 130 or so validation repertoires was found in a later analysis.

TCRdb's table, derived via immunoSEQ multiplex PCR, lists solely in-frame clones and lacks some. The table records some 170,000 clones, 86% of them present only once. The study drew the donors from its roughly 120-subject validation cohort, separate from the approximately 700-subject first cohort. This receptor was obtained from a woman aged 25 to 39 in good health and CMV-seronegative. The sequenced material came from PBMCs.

CDR3: CASTTTSGRTGELFF. The CDR3 DNA is TGTGCCAGCACCACGACTAGCGGGCGCACCGGGGAGCTGTTTTTT. The V and J genes are TRBV11-2 and TRBJ2-2; 10 bases are a match to TRBD2. V was clipped by 7 bases and J by 4 bases; unmatched bases: 6. Germline loops: CDR1 SGHAT, CDR2 FQNNGV. CDR3 length equals 15 residues. The full variable domain, in which reference TRBV11-2 and TRBJ2-2 provide the parts outside the CDR3, is EAGVAQSPRYKIIEKRQSVAFWCNPISGHATLYWYQQILGQGPKLLIQFQNNGVVDDSQLPKDRFSAERLKGVDSTLKIQPAKLEDSAVYLCASTTTSGRTGELFFGEGSRLTVL.